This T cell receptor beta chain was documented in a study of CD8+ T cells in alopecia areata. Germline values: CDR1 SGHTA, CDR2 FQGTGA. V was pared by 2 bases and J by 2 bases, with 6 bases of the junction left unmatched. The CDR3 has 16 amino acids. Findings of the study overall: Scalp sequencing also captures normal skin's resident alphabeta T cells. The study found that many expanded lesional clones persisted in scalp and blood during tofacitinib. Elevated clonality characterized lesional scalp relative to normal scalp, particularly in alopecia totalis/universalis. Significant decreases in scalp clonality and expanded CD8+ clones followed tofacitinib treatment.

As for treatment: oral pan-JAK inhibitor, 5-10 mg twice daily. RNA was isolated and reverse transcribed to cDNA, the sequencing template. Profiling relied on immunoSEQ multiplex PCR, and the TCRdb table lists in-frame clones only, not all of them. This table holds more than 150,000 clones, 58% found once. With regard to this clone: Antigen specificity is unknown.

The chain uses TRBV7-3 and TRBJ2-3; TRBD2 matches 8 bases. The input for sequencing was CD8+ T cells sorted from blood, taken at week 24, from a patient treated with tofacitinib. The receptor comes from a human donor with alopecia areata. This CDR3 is CASSLLPRGATDTQYF. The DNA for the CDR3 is TGTGCCAGCAGCTTATTGCCGCGGGGGGCCACAGATACGCAGTATTTT.